This T cell receptor (beta chain) emerged from a study of blood T cell repertoires in COVID-19. The wider study: Whether acute or convalescent, the COVID-19 samples came from the United States, Italy and Spain. In each case, the material was cDNA or gDNA derived from T cells, B-cell-depleted T cells, or PBMCs.

Source study methods: Scientists estimated how many nucleated cells there were by amplifying reference gene primers. Clones were read by immunoSEQ multiplex PCR, and TCRdb kept only the in-frame ones, dropping some. The DNA was the basis for D and trimming; V, J and clone size are from that table. The data contain 65,000 to 90,000 clones, around 88% of them singletons. The CDR3 length is 13 residues. Germline V CDR1 and CDR2: SEHNR, FQNEAQ (reference sequence). The V segment lost 5 bases and the J segment 4 bases; nucleotides outside the gene matches: 5. The sequence was collected from a man aged 25-45 years with acute or convalescent COVID-19. This rearrangement joins TRBV7-9 to TRBJ2-7; 7 bases map to TRBD2. Sequencing was performed on peripheral blood. In DNA, the CDR3 is TGTGCCAGCAGCCCCCGGGACTATTACGAGCAGTACTTC. Translation: CASSPRDYYEQYF.